This T cell receptor (beta chain) was identified in a study of T cell responses to AZD1222 COVID-19 vaccine. The table came from immunoSEQ multiplex PCR; TCRdb's copy has only in-frame clones and leaves some out. The sample consists of approximately 74,000 clones, roughly four fifths of them appearing once. This CDR3 has 14 residues. Germline V gives CDR1 MNHEY, CDR2 SMNVEV (reference sequence). Trimming removed 2 bases from V and 4 bases from J, with 11 bases in between. As to this clone: In the same sample, other DNA sequences code for this CDR3.

The sample consisted of peripheral blood, taken on day 0 of AZD1222 vaccination. V and J are TRBV27 and TRBJ1-2; TRBD1 is a possible D gene (5 bases). This sequence was found in an adult in good health. For the CDR3, the DNA is TGTGCCAGCAGTTTAAACAGGCAAAGCTATGGCTACACCTTC. Protein: CASSLNRQSYGYTF.